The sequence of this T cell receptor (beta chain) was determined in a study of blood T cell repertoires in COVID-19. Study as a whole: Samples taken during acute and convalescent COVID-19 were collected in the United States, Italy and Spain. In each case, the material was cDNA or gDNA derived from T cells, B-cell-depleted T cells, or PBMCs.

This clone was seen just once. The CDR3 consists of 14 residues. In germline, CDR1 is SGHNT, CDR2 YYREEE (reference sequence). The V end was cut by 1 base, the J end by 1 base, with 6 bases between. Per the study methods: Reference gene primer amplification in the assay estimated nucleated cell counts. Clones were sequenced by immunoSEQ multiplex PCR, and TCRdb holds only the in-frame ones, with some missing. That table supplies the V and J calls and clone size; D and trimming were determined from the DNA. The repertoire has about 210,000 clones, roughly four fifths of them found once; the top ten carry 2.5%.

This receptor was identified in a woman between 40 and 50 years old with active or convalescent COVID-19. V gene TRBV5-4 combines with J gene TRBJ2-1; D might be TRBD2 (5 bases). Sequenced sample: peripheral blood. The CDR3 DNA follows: TGTGCCAGCAGCTTGACGGGGTCCTACAATGAGCAGTTCTTC. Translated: CASSLTGSYNEQFF.